This T cell receptor beta chain was profiled in a study of identical twins. Findings of the study overall: For cord blood, abundant beta clonotypes had fewer insertions, unlike memory repertoires, which showed none.

A word on this clonotype: Its antigen is undetermined.

TCRdb re-derived calls from the 5' RACE reads in MiXCR, one entry per CDR3 protein. The data show 300,000 to 400,000 distinct CDR3 sequences, approximately 9.1% seen once. V was pared by 3 bases and J by 1 base, with 13 bases between. CDR3 length: 17 residues. This rearrangement joins TRBV12-3 or TRBV12-4 to TRBJ2-6; D is ambiguous. Input material: naive T cells sorted from blood. The sequence derives from a woman aged 50 to 65 in good health. The CDR3 nucleotides are TGTGCCAGCAGTTTCGTCTGGCGGCTTTCTGGGGCCAACGTCCTGACTTTC. Residues: CASSFVWRLSGANVLTF.